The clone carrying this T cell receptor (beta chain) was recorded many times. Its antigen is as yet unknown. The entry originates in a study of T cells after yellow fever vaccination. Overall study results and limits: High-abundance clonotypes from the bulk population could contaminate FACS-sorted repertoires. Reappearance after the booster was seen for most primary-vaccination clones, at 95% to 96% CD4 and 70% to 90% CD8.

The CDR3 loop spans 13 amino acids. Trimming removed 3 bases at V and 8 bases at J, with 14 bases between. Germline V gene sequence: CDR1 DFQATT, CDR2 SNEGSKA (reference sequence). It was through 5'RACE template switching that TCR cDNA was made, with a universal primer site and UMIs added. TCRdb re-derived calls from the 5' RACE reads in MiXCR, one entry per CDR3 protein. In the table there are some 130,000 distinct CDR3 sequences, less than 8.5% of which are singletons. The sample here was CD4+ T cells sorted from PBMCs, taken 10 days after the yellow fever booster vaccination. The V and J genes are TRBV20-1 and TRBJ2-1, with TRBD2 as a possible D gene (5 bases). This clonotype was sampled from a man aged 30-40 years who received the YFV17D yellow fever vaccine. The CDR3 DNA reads TGCAGTGCTAGTGCTAGCTTCAGATATGAGCAGTTCTTC. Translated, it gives CSASASFRYEQFF.